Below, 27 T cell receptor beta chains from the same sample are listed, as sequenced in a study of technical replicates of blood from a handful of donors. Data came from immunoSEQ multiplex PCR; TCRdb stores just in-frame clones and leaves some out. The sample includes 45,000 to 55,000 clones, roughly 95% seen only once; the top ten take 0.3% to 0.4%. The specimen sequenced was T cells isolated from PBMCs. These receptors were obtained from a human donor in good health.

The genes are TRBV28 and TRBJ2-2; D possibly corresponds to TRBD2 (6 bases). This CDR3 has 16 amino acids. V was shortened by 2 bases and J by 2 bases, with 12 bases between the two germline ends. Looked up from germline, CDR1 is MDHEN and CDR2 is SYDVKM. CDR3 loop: CASSLVGGINTGELFF. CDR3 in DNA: TGTGCCAGCAGTTTAGTAGGCGGGATAAACACCGGGGAGCTGTTTTTT.

CDR3 bases: TGTGCCAGCAGCGTGGGACAGACAAGGGGAAACACCATATATTTT. Translation: CASSVGQTRGNTIYF. The chain employs TRBV9 and TRBJ1-3, with TRBD1 matching 7 bases. The germline V gene has CDR1 SGDLS and CDR2 YYNGEE. The V and J ends lost 2 bases and 4 bases, in that order; junction bases with no gene match: 6. CDR3 length equals 15 residues. Looking up the rest from reference TRBV9 and TRBJ1-3 gives the full variable domain: DSGVTQTPKHLITATGQRVTLRCSPRSGDLSVYWYQQSLDQGLQFLIQYYNGEERAKGNILERFSAQQFPDLHSELNLSSLELGDSALYFCASSVGQTRGNTIYFGEGSWLTVV.

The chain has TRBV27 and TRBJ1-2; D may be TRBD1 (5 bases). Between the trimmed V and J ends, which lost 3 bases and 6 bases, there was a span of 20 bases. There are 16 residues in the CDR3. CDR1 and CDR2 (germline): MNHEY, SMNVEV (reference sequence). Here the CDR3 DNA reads TGTGCCAGCAGTTTGGGCTTTATGGGGCAGGGTCATGGCTACACCTTC. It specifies CASSLGFMGQGHGYTF.

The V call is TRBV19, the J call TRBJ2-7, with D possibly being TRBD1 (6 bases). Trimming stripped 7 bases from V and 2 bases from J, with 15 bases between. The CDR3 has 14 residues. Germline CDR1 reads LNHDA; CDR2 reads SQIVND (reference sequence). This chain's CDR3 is CASTPGHQTYEQYF. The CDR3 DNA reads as TGTGCCAGTACCCCGGGACACCAGACCTACGAGCAGTACTTC.

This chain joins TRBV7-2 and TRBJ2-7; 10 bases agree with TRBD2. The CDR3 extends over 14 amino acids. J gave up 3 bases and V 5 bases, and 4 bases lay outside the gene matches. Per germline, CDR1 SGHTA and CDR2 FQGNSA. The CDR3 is CASSRGLADYEQYF. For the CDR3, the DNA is TGTGCCAGCAGCCGAGGACTAGCGGACTACGAGCAGTACTTC.

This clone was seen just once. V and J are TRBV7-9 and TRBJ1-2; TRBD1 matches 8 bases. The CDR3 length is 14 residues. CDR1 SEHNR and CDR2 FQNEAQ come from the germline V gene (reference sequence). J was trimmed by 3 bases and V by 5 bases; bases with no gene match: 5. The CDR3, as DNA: TGTGCCAGCAGCCGGACAGGGTACGACTATGGCTACACCTTC. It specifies CASSRTGYDYGYTF. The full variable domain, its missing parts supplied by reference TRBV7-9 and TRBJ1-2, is DTGVSQNPRHKITKRGQNVTFRCDPISEHNRLYWYRQTLGQGPEFLTYFQNEAQLEKSRLLSDRFSAERPKGSFSTLEIQRTEQGDSAMYLCASSRTGYDYGYTFGSGTRLTVV.

This CDR3 reads CASSLAGGTDTQYF. CDR3 DNA: TGCGCCAGCAGCTTGGCAGGGGGCACAGATACGCAGTATTTT. This chain uses TRBV5-1 with TRBJ2-3; tentatively, D is TRBD1 (6 bases). The CDR3 has 14 amino acids. V gave up 0 bases and J gave up 1 base, with 6 bases separating them. Germline CDR1 reads SGHRS; CDR2 reads YFSETQ.

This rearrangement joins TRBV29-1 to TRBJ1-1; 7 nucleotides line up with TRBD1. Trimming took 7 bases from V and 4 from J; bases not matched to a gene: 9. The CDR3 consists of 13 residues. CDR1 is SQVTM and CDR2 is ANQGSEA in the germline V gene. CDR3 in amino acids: CSERQGGPTEAFF. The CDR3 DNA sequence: TGCAGCGAAAGACAGGGCGGGCCCACTGAAGCTTTCTTT.

CDR3 residues: CASLGLAGDSYEQYF. In nucleotides, the CDR3 is TGTGCCTCCCTGGGTCTAGCGGGAGATTCCTACGAGCAGTACTTC. This chain links TRBV6-5 with TRBJ2-7; 10 nucleotides agree with TRBD2. After removal of 11 bases from V and 1 base from J, the junction contained 11 bases not matched to a gene. The CDR3 consists of 15 residues. Germline-derived CDR1 and CDR2 are MNHEY and SVGAGI.

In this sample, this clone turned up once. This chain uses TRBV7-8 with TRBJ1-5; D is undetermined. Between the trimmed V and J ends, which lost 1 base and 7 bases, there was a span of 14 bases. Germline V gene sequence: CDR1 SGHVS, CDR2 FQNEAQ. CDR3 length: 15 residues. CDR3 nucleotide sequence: TGTGCCAGCAGCTTAGATGACCAGGCCAGACAGCCCCAGCATTTT. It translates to CASSLDDQARQPQHF. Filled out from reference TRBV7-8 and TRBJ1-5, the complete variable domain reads GAGVSQSPRYKVAKRGQDVALRCDPISGHVSLFWYQQALGQGPEFLTYFQNEAQLDKSGLPSDRFFAERPEGSVSTLKIQRTQQEDSAVYLCASSLDDQARQPQHFGDGTRLSIL.

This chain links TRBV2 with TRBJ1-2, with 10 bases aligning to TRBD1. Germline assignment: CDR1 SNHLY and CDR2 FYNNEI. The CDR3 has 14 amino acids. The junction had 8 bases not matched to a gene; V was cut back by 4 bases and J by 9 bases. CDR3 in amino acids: CASSGSRQGASYTF. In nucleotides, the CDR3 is TGTGCCAGCAGTGGGTCCCGACAGGGGGCCAGCTACACCTTC.

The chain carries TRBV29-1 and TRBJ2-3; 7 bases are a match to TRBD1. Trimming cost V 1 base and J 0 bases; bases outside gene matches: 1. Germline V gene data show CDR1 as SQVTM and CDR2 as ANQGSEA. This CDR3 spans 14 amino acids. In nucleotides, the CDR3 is TGCAGCGTTGAAGGGGACAGTAGCACAGATACGCAGTATTTT. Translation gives CSVEGDSSTDTQYF.

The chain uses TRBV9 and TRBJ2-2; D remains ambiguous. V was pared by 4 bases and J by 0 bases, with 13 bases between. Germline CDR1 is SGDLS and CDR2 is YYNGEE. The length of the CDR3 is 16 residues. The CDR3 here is CASSLRSGPNTGELFF. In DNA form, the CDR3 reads TGTGCCAGCAGCCTGAGGTCCGGCCCGAACACCGGGGAGCTGTTTTTT.

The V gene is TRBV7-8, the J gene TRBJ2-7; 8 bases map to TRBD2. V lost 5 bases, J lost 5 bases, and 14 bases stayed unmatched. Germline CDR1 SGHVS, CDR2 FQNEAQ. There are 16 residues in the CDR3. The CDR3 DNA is TGTGCCAGCAGCCTACACCCTCGGGAGGGGGACCACGAGCAGTACTTC. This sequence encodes CASSLHPREGDHEQYF.

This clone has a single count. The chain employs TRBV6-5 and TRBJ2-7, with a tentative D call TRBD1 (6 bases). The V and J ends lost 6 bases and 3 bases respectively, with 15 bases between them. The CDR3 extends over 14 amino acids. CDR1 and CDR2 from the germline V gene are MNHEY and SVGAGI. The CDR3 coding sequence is TGTGCCAGCAGGGCAGGGGTGGGCAACTACGAGCAGTACTTC. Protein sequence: CASRAGVGNYEQYF.

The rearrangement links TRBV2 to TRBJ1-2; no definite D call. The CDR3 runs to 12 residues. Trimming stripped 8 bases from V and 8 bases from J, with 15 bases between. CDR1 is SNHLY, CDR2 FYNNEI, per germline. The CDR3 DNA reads TGTGCCAGCTTACGGGGTTCGGAGGGCTACACCTTC. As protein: CASLRGSEGYTF. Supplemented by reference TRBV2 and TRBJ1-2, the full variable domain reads EPEVTQTPSHQVTQMGQEVILRCVPISNHLYFYWYRQILGQKVEFLVSFYNNEISEKSEIFDDQFSVERPDGSNFTLKIRSTKLEDSAMYFCASLRGSEGYTFGSGTRLTVV.

The CDR3 protein is CARRWARGNQPQHF. The DNA for the CDR3 is TGTGCCAGGAGGTGGGCGAGGGGCAATCAGCCCCAGCATTTT. The chain has TRBV28 and TRBJ1-5; D unresolved. Trimming took off 9 bases at V and 2 bases at J, with 14 bases between the two ends. CDR1 and CDR2 from the germline V gene are MDHEN and SYDVKM. The CDR3 is 14 amino acids. The full variable domain, completed using reference TRBV28 and TRBJ1-5, is DVKVTQSSRYLVKRTGEKVFLECVQDMDHENMFWYRQDPGLGLRLIYFSYDVKMKEKGDIPEGYSVSREKKERFSLILESASTNQTSMYLCARRWARGNQPQHFGDGTRLSIL.

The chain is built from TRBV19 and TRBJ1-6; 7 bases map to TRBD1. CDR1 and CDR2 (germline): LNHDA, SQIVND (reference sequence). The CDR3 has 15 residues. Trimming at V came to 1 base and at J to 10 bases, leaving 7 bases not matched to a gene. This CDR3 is CASSIGQGGNSPLHF. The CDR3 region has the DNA TGTGCCAGTAGTATAGGTCAGGGGGGAAACTCACCCCTCCACTTT.

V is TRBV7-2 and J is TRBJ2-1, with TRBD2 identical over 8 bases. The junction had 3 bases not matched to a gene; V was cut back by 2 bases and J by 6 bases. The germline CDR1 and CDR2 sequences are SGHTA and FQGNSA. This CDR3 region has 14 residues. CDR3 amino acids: CASSLRAGGNEQFF. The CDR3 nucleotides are TGTGCCAGCAGCTTAAGGGCGGGAGGCAATGAGCAGTTCTTC.

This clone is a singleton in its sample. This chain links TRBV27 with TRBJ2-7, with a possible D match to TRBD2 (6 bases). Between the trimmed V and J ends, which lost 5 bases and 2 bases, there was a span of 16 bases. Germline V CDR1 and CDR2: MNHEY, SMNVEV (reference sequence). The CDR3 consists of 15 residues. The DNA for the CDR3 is TGTGCCAGCAGTCCAGCTAGCGTAGGGGCCTACGAGCAGTACTTC. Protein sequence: CASSPASVGAYEQYF.

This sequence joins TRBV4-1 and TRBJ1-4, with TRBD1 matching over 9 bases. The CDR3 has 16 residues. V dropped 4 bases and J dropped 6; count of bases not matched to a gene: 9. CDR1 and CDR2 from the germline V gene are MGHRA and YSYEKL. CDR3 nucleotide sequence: TGCGCCAGCAGCCCGATACAGGGGGCGCAGGATGAAAAACTGTTTTTT. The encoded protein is CASSPIQGAQDEKLFF.

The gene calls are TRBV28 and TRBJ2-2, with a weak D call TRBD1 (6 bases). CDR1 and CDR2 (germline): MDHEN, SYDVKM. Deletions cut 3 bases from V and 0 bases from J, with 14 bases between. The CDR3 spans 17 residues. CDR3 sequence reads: CASSLQGRAPNTGELFF. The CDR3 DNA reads TGTGCCAGCAGTTTGCAGGGGCGGGCCCCGAACACCGGGGAGCTGTTTTTT.

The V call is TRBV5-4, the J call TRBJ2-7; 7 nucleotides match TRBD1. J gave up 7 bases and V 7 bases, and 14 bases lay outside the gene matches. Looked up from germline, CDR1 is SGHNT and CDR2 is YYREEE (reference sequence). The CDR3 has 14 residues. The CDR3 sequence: CASGVEGQLFEQYF. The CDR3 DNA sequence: TGTGCCAGCGGGGTTGAGGGACAGTTATTTGAGCAGTACTTC.

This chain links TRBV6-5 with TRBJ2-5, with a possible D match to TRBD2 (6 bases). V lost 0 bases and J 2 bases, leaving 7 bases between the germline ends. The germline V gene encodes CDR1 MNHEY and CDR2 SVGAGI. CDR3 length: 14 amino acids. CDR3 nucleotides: TGTGCCAGCAGTTACTCCGGGACTCAAGAGACCCAGTACTTC. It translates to CASSYSGTQETQYF.

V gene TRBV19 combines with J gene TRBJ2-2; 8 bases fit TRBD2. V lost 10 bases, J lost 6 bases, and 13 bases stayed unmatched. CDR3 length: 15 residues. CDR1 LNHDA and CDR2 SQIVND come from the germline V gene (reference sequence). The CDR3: CATTGSLAGAGELFF. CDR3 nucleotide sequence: TGTGCCACTACAGGCTCGCTAGCGGGCGCCGGGGAGCTGTTTTTT. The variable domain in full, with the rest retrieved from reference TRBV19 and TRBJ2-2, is DGGITQSPKYLFRKEGQNVTLSCEQNLNHDAMYWYRQDPGQGLRLIYYSQIVNDFQKGDIAEGYSVSREKKESFPLTVTSAQKNPTAFYLCATTGSLAGAGELFFGEGSRLTVL.

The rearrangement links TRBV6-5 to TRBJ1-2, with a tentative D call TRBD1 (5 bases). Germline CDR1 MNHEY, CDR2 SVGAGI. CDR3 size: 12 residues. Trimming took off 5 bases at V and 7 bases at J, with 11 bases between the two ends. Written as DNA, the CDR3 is TGTGCCAGCAGTGCAGGGCTGAGTGGCTACACCTTC. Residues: CASSAGLSGYTF.

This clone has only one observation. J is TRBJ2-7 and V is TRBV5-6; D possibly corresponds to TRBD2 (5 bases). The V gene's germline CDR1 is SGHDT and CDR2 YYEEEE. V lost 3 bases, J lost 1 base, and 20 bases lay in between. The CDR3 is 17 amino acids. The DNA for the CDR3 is TGTGCCAGCAGCTACATCTTGGGGAGCGGAAAATCCTACGAGCAGTACTTC. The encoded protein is CASSYILGSGKSYEQYF.